This T cell receptor beta chain was retrieved from a study of blood T cell repertoires in COVID-19. Study summary: The United States, Italy and Spain were the sources of the acute and convalescent COVID-19 samples.

As processed by the authors: Estimation of nucleated cell counts relied on the amplification of reference gene primers. Produced via immunoSEQ multiplex PCR; TCRdb's table is partial and in-frame only. Clone size and the V and J calls come from that table; the DNA yielded D and trimming. Of about 230,000 clones listed, 75% to 90% are singletons. Trimming removed 2 bases at V and 1 base at J, with 12 bases between. CDR1 and CDR2 from the germline V gene are SGHVS and FQNEAQ. The CDR3 runs 16 residues. Sequencing used peripheral blood. The rearrangement links TRBV7-8 to TRBJ2-1; D perhaps matches TRBD2 (6 bases). The TCR sequence derives from a man aged 40-50 years with acute or convalescent COVID-19. The CDR3: CASSLSQRASYNEQFF. Written as DNA, the CDR3 is TGTGCCAGCAGCTTATCCCAGCGGGCTTCCTACAATGAGCAGTTCTTC. Full variable domain (missing parts from reference TRBV7-8 and TRBJ2-1): GAGVSQSPRYKVAKRGQDVALRCDPISGHVSLFWYQQALGQGPEFLTYFQNEAQLDKSGLPSDRFFAERPEGSVSTLKIQRTQQEDSAVYLCASSLSQRASYNEQFFGPGTRLTVL.